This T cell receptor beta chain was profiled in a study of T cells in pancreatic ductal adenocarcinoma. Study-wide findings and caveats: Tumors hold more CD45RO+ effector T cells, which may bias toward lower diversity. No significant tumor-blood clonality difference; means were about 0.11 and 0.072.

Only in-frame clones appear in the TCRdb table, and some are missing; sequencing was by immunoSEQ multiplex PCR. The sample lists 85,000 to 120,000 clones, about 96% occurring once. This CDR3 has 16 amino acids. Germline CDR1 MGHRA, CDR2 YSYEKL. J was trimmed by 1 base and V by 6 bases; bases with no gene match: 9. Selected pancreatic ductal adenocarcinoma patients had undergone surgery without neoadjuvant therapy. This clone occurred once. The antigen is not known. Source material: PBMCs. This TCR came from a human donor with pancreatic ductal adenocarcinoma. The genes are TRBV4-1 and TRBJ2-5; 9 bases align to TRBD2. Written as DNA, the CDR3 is TGCGCCAGCAGTTCGACACTAGCGGGCATCCAAGAGACCCAGTACTTC. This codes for CASSSTLAGIQETQYF.